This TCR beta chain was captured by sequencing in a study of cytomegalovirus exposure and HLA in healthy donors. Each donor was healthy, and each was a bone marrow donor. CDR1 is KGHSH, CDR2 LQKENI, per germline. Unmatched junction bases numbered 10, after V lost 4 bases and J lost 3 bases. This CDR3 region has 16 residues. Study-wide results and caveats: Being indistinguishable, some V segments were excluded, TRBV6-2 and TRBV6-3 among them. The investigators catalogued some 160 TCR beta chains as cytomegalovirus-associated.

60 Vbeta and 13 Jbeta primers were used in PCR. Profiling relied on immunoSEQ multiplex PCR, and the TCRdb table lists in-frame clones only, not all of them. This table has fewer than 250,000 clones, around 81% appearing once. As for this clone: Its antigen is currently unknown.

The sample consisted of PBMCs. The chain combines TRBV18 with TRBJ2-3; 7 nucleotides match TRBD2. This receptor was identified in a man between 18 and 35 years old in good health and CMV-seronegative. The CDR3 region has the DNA TGTGCCAGCTCACGAACTAGCCTGGGAGGGACAGATACGCAGTATTTT. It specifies CASSRTSLGGTDTQYF.